The rows below give T cell receptor beta chains drawn from one sample of a study of blood T cell repertoires in COVID-19. The repertoire was sequenced with immunoSEQ multiplex PCR; TCRdb's copy has only in-frame clones and lacks some. The sample includes about 240,000 clones, 85% to 90% of them seen just once. Sequencing input: peripheral blood. The receptor set was obtained from a man between 60 and 75 years old with acute or convalescent COVID-19. Each CDR3 is given with its conserved first and last residue.

V gene	J gene	CDR3 protein
TRBV7-3	TRBJ2-1	CASSSTGVYGNEQFF
TRBV14	TRBJ2-7	CASSQGTGLASYEQYF
TRBV30	TRBJ1-2	CAWSPGDGYTF
TRBV4-2	TRBJ2-5	CASSQWTGRETQYF
TRBV10-3	TRBJ1-2	CAIRGTGEGYTF
TRBV2	TRBJ2-7	CASSPLYEQYF
TRBV6-2/TRBV6-3	TRBJ1-1	CASSYRTGDTEAFF
TRBV6-2/TRBV6-3	TRBJ2-1	CASSPARVNNEQFF
TRBV5-1	TRBJ2-7	CASSLGSPAYEQYF
TRBV28	TRBJ1-5	CASSLNSQPQHF
TRBV5-4	TRBJ2-1	CASSDESSGSYNEQFF
TRBV20-1	TRBJ2-7	CSAGEFYEQYF
TRBV9	TRBJ1-5	CASSARGVSNQPQHF
TRBV5-1	TRBJ2-7	CASSLVAGVEEQYF
TRBV18	TRBJ1-2	CASSPNGGPNYGYTF
TRBV9	TRBJ1-4	CASSARTNEKLFF
TRBV7-2	TRBJ2-5	CASSTRTGLSETQYF
TRBV7-8	TRBJ2-3	CASSSLAGGPDTQYF
TRBV19	TRBJ2-5	CASRPRGDQETQYF